This TCR beta chain was sequenced during a study of blood T cell repertoires in COVID-19. About the research overall: Donors in the United States, Italy and Spain gave samples during acute or convalescent COVID-19.

Residents of about two dozen US areas, aged about 18 to 100 years, made up the participants. V shed 4 bases and J shed 5 bases, with 21 bases lying between them. Looked up from germline, CDR1 is SGHTA and CDR2 is FQGTGA. This CDR3 has 17 residues. Clones were read by immunoSEQ multiplex PCR, and TCRdb kept only the in-frame ones, dropping some. The sample yields over 200,000 clones, about 90% seen once. This clonotype originated in a woman in her thirties who had been exposed to COVID-19. The V call is TRBV7-3, the J call TRBJ2-1; D ambiguous. The sequencing sample was made of PBMCs or T cells enriched from blood (not recorded which). CDR3: CASSSIVPFVDNNEQFF. CDR3 sequence (DNA): TGTGCCAGCAGCTCCATAGTTCCGTTTGTAGATAACAATGAGCAGTTCTTC.